The 9 T cell receptor beta chains below come from one sample, sequenced in a study of T-cell memory formation after mild COVID-19. TCRdb redid the calling of the 5' RACE reads with MiXCR, one entry per CDR3 protein. The profile covers roughly 480,000 distinct CDR3 sequences, with about 23% appearing a single time and approximately 12% taken by the ten largest. The material sequenced was PBMCs or a T cell subset sorted from them (not recorded which). The receptors stem from an adult woman who had mild COVID-19 (a few samples of this study predate the infection). Cell type and time point are not known.

J is TRBJ2-3 and V is TRBV29-1, with 9 nucleotides matching TRBD2. Germline trimming cut 0 bases from V and 3 bases from J; bases unmatched to any gene: 7. The CDR3 consists of 16 residues. The V gene's germline CDR1 is SQVTM and CDR2 ANQGSEA. The DNA of the CDR3 is TGCAGCGTTGAAGAGGTAGCGGGGGAAGCTACAGATACGCAGTATTTT. Protein: CSVEEVAGEATDTQYF.

This sequence joins TRBV11-2 and TRBJ2-1, with D possibly matching TRBD2 (5 bases). This CDR3 comprises 15 residues. Germline loops: CDR1 SGHAT, CDR2 FQNNGV. V was pared by 1 base and J by 4 bases, with 11 bases between. The CDR3 sequence: CASSLASGFYNEQFF. The CDR3 DNA follows: TGTGCCAGCAGCTTAGCCAGCGGTTTTTACAATGAGCAGTTCTTC.

The chain recombines TRBV7-9 with TRBJ2-2; D is undetermined. Between the trimmed V and J ends, which lost 5 bases and 6 bases, there was a span of 10 bases. This CDR3 has 13 residues. Germline V gene sequence: CDR1 SEHNR, CDR2 FQNEAQ (reference sequence). The CDR3 coding sequence is TGTGCCAGCAGCCTCCCCAGCTCCGGGGAGCTGTTTTTT. Residues: CASSLPSSGELFF.

This clonotype was observed a few times. DNA for the CDR3: TGTGCCAGCTCACCACCCCGGGTAGCGGGAGGCTACGAGCAGTACTTC. Protein sequence: CASSPPRVAGGYEQYF. The rearrangement uses TRBV18 and TRBJ2-7, with 10 bases matching TRBD2. V trimming: 0 bases; J trimming: 3 bases; junction bases outside the gene matches: 5. The CDR3 sequence is 16 residues long. Germline V gene data show CDR1 as KGHSH and CDR2 as LQKENI.

This clonotype showed up just a few times. The chain couples TRBV5-1 to TRBJ2-7; a possible D gene is TRBD2 (6 bases). Trimming shortened V by 2 bases and J by 5 bases, and 14 bases separated the two germline ends. CDR1 is SGHRS, CDR2 YFSETQ, per germline. CDR3 length: 14 residues. The DNA of the CDR3 is TGCGCCAGCAGCTTTGGGGCGGGACGCAACGAGCAGTACTTC. Translated, it gives CASSFGAGRNEQYF. The full variable domain, its missing parts supplied by reference TRBV5-1 and TRBJ2-7, is KAGVTQTPRYLIKTRGQQVTLSCSPISGHRSVSWYQQTPGQGLQFLFEYFSETQRNKGNFPGRFSGRQFSNSRSEMNVSTLELGDSALYLCASSFGAGRNEQYFGPGTRLTVT.

J is TRBJ2-7 and V is TRBV21-1; the table names TRBD1, a call not compared with the DNA. TRBV21-1 is labeled a pseudogene. The CDR3 has 15 residues. Here the CDR3 DNA reads TGTGCCAGCAGCCCGGGACAGTTGAGCTCCTACGAGCAGTACTTC. This sequence encodes CASSPGQLSSYEQYF.

V gene TRBV30 combines with J gene TRBJ2-3, with D possibly called TRBD1 or TRBD2 (6 bases each). CDR3 length: 13 residues. V was pared by 3 bases and J by 2 bases, with 9 bases between. The germline V gene has CDR1 GTSNPN and CDR2 SVGIG (reference sequence). This CDR3 reads CAWSGGHTDTQYF. CDR3 coding DNA: TGTGCCTGGAGCGGGGGACACACAGATACGCAGTATTTT.

The gene calls are TRBV4-1 and TRBJ2-5; 10 nucleotides line up with TRBD1. Germline V gene lookup returns CDR1 MGHRA and CDR2 YSYEKL. There are 16 residues in the CDR3. V dropped 0 bases and J dropped 2; count of bases not matched to a gene: 3. CDR3 protein: CASSQDRDRGQETQYF. CDR3 nucleotides: TGCGCCAGCAGCCAAGATCGGGACAGGGGACAAGAGACCCAGTACTTC.

The chain's CDR3 is CASSLGSGTSYEQYF. The CDR3 DNA reads TGTGCCAGCAGCTTAGGTTCCGGGACTAGCTACGAGCAGTACTTC. V and J are TRBV13 and TRBJ2-7; 8 bases fit TRBD2. The trim removed 0 bases at V and 3 bases at J, leaving 4 bases unmatched. Per germline, CDR1 PRHDT and CDR2 FYEKMQ (reference sequence). This CDR3 has 15 amino acids.